This is a list of T cell receptor beta chains from one sample in a study of blood T cell repertoires in COVID-19. This table comes from immunoSEQ multiplex PCR, and its TCRdb copy is limited to in-frame clones, with some not included. The data hold hundreds of thousands of clones, with around 90% observed a single time. Material: peripheral blood. The receptors originated from a woman in her fifties or sixties who had recovered from COVID-19. The CDR3 runs from the conserved cysteine through the conserved F or W. Each record gives: CDR3 DNA, CDR3 protein, D gene, V gene, CDR3 length, J gene, clone size. A D gene is named only where the DNA matches it firmly. Only part of the rows carry a size: once, few, many, or a class if the clone is expanded.

CDR3nt: TGTGCCAGCAGTTTGGCCCCTTATGAAAAACTGTTTTTT
CDR3aa: CASSLAPYEKLFF
d_gene: -
v_gene: TRBV27
len: 13
j_gene: TRBJ1-4
abundance: -

CDR3nt: TGTGCCATCAGTGAGAAGAGGAGAGCCGGGGAGCTGTTTTTT
CDR3aa: CAISEKRRAGELFF
d_gene: -
v_gene: TRBV10-3
len: 14
j_gene: TRBJ2-2
abundance: -

CDR3nt: TGTGCCAGCAGCCCGGGAGCGGGCCGCTCCTACAATGAGCAGTTCTTC
CDR3aa: CASSPGAGRSYNEQFF
d_gene: -
v_gene: TRBV5-6
len: 16
j_gene: TRBJ2-1
abundance: -

CDR3nt: TGTGCCACCAGCACCCTGACAGGGTTAGACGGAAACACCATATATTTT
CDR3aa: CATSTLTGLDGNTIYF
d_gene: TRBD1
v_gene: TRBV15
len: 16
j_gene: TRBJ1-3
abundance: -

CDR3nt: TGTGCCTGGAACCCGGGGGGGTCGGAGACCCAGTACTTC
CDR3aa: CAWNPGGSETQYF
d_gene: TRBD2
v_gene: TRBV30
len: 13
j_gene: TRBJ2-5
abundance: -

CDR3nt: TGCAGTGCTTGTGGGACAGATTCCTATGGCTACACCTTC
CDR3aa: CSACGTDSYGYTF
d_gene: TRBD1
v_gene: TRBV20-1
len: 13
j_gene: TRBJ1-2
abundance: -

CDR3nt: TGTGCCAGCAGTTTTGAGAGGGGGGGCGCAAAACAGCCCCAGCATTTT
CDR3aa: CASSFERGGAKQPQHF
d_gene: -
v_gene: TRBV27
len: 16
j_gene: TRBJ1-5
abundance: -

CDR3nt: TGTGCCTGGGCAAGGGGAGGGAATGAAAAACTGTTTTTT
CDR3aa: CAWARGGNEKLFF
d_gene: -
v_gene: TRBV30
len: 13
j_gene: TRBJ1-4
abundance: -

CDR3nt: TGCGCCAGCAGCTCTCGAGGACTAGCGCAGTCGACAGATACGCAGTATTTT
CDR3aa: CASSSRGLAQSTDTQYF
d_gene: TRBD2
v_gene: TRBV5-1
len: 17
j_gene: TRBJ2-3
abundance: once

CDR3nt: TGTGCCAGCAGTGCTAGCCACGTGAACACTGAAGCTTTCTTT
CDR3aa: CASSASHVNTEAFF
d_gene: -
v_gene: TRBV25-1
len: 14
j_gene: TRBJ1-1
abundance: once

CDR3nt: TGTGCCACCGGCCTACAGGGAACTAACTATGGCTACACCTTC
CDR3aa: CATGLQGTNYGYTF
d_gene: -
v_gene: TRBV28
len: 14
j_gene: TRBJ1-2
abundance: -

CDR3nt: TGTGCCAGCTCACCGGCCCCTAGATCACCCCTCCACTTT
CDR3aa: CASSPAPRSPLHF
d_gene: -
v_gene: TRBV18
len: 13
j_gene: TRBJ1-6
abundance: -

CDR3nt: TGTGCCAGCAGCTTTTCTAGCGGTGATAATGAGCAGTTCTTC
CDR3aa: CASSFSSGDNEQFF
d_gene: TRBD2
v_gene: TRBV7-2
len: 14
j_gene: TRBJ2-1
abundance: -

CDR3nt: TGTGCCAGCAGCTTTAGACAGGGGAGAACTGAAGCTTTCTTT
CDR3aa: CASSFRQGRTEAFF
d_gene: TRBD1
v_gene: TRBV5-8
len: 14
j_gene: TRBJ1-1
abundance: -

CDR3nt: TGTGCCGGGCGGGCCGCCCGGCAGGCGAACTATGGCTACACCTTC
CDR3aa: CAGRAARQANYGYTF
d_gene: -
v_gene: TRBV30
len: 15
j_gene: TRBJ1-2
abundance: -

CDR3nt: TGTGCCACCAGTGACCGGGGACTGCTAGGGGAGACCCAGTACTTC
CDR3aa: CATSDRGLLGETQYF
d_gene: -
v_gene: TRBV24-1
len: 15
j_gene: TRBJ2-5
abundance: -

CDR3nt: TGTGCCAGCAGCTTCGGGACAGAAAGGTACTATGGCTACACCTTC
CDR3aa: CASSFGTERYYGYTF
d_gene: TRBD1
v_gene: TRBV7-2
len: 15
j_gene: TRBJ1-2
abundance: -

CDR3nt: TGTGCCAGTAGTTCAGGACAGGGCGGCGGGGAGCTGTTTTTT
CDR3aa: CASSSGQGGGELFF
d_gene: TRBD1
v_gene: TRBV19
len: 14
j_gene: TRBJ2-2
abundance: -

CDR3nt: TGTGCCACCAGCAGAGATCCTAGCGGGGAAGAGACCCAGTACTTC
CDR3aa: CATSRDPSGEETQYF
d_gene: TRBD2
v_gene: TRBV15
len: 15
j_gene: TRBJ2-5
abundance: -

CDR3nt: TGTGCCTGGAGTGTAGGCAGGGGGAATGAGCAGTTCTTC
CDR3aa: CAWSVGRGNEQFF
d_gene: TRBD1
v_gene: TRBV30
len: 13
j_gene: TRBJ2-1
abundance: -

CDR3nt: TGTGCCAGCAGCATCGATCGGGTGAACACTGAAGCTTTCTTT
CDR3aa: CASSIDRVNTEAFF
d_gene: -
v_gene: TRBV7-8
len: 14
j_gene: TRBJ1-1
abundance: once

CDR3nt: TGTGCCAGCAGCTTCTGGACTGTCGGTAATTCACCCCTCCACTTT
CDR3aa: CASSFWTVGNSPLHF
d_gene: -
v_gene: TRBV5-6
len: 15
j_gene: TRBJ1-6
abundance: once

CDR3nt: TGCGCCAGCAGCCCCGGGACTAATAAAGATACGCAGTATTTT
CDR3aa: CASSPGTNKDTQYF
d_gene: TRBD2
v_gene: TRBV5-1
len: 14
j_gene: TRBJ2-3
abundance: -

CDR3nt: TGCGCCAGCAGCTTGGGGACTAGCTTTTTTAACTACAATGAGCAGTTCTTC
CDR3aa: CASSLGTSFFNYNEQFF
d_gene: TRBD2
v_gene: TRBV5-1
len: 17
j_gene: TRBJ2-1
abundance: -

CDR3nt: TGTGCCAGCATACGAGCGGGAGTGGATACGCAGTATTTT
CDR3aa: CASIRAGVDTQYF
d_gene: TRBD2
v_gene: TRBV6-6
len: 13
j_gene: TRBJ2-3
abundance: few

CDR3nt: TGTGCCAGTAGTCTACTAGCGGGTTACGAGCAGTACTTC
CDR3aa: CASSLLAGYEQYF
d_gene: TRBD2
v_gene: TRBV19
len: 13
j_gene: TRBJ2-7
abundance: -

CDR3nt: TGTGCCAGCAGCTTAGTAGAAACTTTCGAGCAGTTCTTC
CDR3aa: CASSLVETFEQFF
d_gene: -
v_gene: TRBV7-2
len: 13
j_gene: TRBJ2-1
abundance: -

CDR3nt: TGCGCCAGCAGCTTGGACAGGGTGTACCAAGAGACCCAGTACTTC
CDR3aa: CASSLDRVYQETQYF
d_gene: -
v_gene: TRBV5-1
len: 15
j_gene: TRBJ2-5
abundance: once

CDR3nt: TGTGCCAGCAGCCCTACAGGGACCAAAAACATTCAGTACTTC
CDR3aa: CASSPTGTKNIQYF
d_gene: -
v_gene: TRBV27
len: 14
j_gene: TRBJ2-4
abundance: once

CDR3nt: TGTGCCAGCAGCCGCCAGGGGAACACTGAAGCTTTCTTT
CDR3aa: CASSRQGNTEAFF
d_gene: -
v_gene: TRBV7-6
len: 13
j_gene: TRBJ1-1
abundance: -

CDR3nt: TGCGCCAGCAGCATCCAGGGTCTAGGGAATCAGCCCCAGCATTTT
CDR3aa: CASSIQGLGNQPQHF
d_gene: -
v_gene: TRBV5-1
len: 15
j_gene: TRBJ1-5
abundance: -

CDR3nt: TGTGCCAGCAGTTTCCAGGGGGCTTATGAAAAACTGTTTTTT
CDR3aa: CASSFQGAYEKLFF
d_gene: TRBD1
v_gene: TRBV28
len: 14
j_gene: TRBJ1-4
abundance: many

CDR3nt: TGTGCCAGCAGTTACGGTGGGGGCTTTAATCTAGCTTTCTTT
CDR3aa: CASSYGGGFNLAFF
d_gene: -
v_gene: TRBV6-5
len: 14
j_gene: TRBJ1-1
abundance: -

CDR3nt: TGTGCCAGCAGCCAAGGGGGGGGCTCTGGAAACACCATATATTTT
CDR3aa: CASSQGGGSGNTIYF
d_gene: -
v_gene: TRBV3-1/TRBV3-2
len: 15
j_gene: TRBJ1-3
abundance: -

CDR3nt: TGCGCCAGCAGCCAAGAGGGACAGAATAATGAAAAACTGTTTTTT
CDR3aa: CASSQEGQNNEKLFF
d_gene: TRBD1
v_gene: TRBV4-3
len: 15
j_gene: TRBJ1-4
abundance: -

CDR3nt: TGTGCCAGCAGCCAAGAGCCCGGGGGGACGGACTATGGCTACACCTTC
CDR3aa: CASSQEPGGTDYGYTF
d_gene: -
v_gene: TRBV3-1/TRBV3-2
len: 16
j_gene: TRBJ1-2
abundance: -

CDR3nt: TGTGCCAGCAGCCTGGACAGCTCTGGAAACACCATATATTTT
CDR3aa: CASSLDSSGNTIYF
d_gene: -
v_gene: TRBV3-1/TRBV3-2
len: 14
j_gene: TRBJ1-3
abundance: -

CDR3nt: TGCGCCAGCAGAGGGCAGGGAGGTACTGAAGCTTTCTTT
CDR3aa: CASRGQGGTEAFF
d_gene: -
v_gene: TRBV10-2
len: 13
j_gene: TRBJ1-1
abundance: -

CDR3nt: TGTGCCACCTCTACACACATCGGGGGTCTCACTCAGCCCCAGCATTTT
CDR3aa: CATSTHIGGLTQPQHF
d_gene: -
v_gene: TRBV10-3
len: 16
j_gene: TRBJ1-5
abundance: -

CDR3nt: TGTGCCAGCTCACCCGGGTTGGACTATGGCTACACCTTC
CDR3aa: CASSPGLDYGYTF
d_gene: -
v_gene: TRBV18
len: 13
j_gene: TRBJ1-2
abundance: -

CDR3nt: TGTGCCAGCAGTGAAGAAGGGGGCACTGAAGCTTTCTTT
CDR3aa: CASSEEGGTEAFF
d_gene: -
v_gene: TRBV6-4
len: 13
j_gene: TRBJ1-1
abundance: -

CDR3nt: TGTGCCAGCAGCTTTAGGACTAGCCTAGAAGATACGCAGTATTTT
CDR3aa: CASSFRTSLEDTQYF
d_gene: TRBD2
v_gene: TRBV7-9
len: 15
j_gene: TRBJ2-3
abundance: -

CDR3nt: TGTGCCAGCAGTTTCGATGACTCTACTGGCTACACCTTC
CDR3aa: CASSFDDSTGYTF
d_gene: -
v_gene: TRBV6-2/TRBV6-3
len: 13
j_gene: TRBJ1-2
abundance: -

CDR3nt: TGTGCCAGCAGCCATTTACCGGGACTAGCGGGAGAAGAGACCCAGTACTTC
CDR3aa: CASSHLPGLAGEETQYF
d_gene: TRBD2
v_gene: TRBV3-1/TRBV3-2
len: 17
j_gene: TRBJ2-5
abundance: -

CDR3nt: TGTGCCAGCAGCCCCGGCGGGGGAGTCGACGTGAAGTTCTTC
CDR3aa: CASSPGGGVDVKFF
d_gene: TRBD2
v_gene: TRBV5-5
len: 14
j_gene: TRBJ2-1
abundance: -